This T cell receptor (beta chain) is from a study of blood T cell repertoires in COVID-19. Background on the study: COVID-19 samples from acute and convalescent phases originated in the United States, Italy and Spain.

The CDR3 loop spans 14 amino acids. Per the germline V gene, CDR1 is LNHNV and CDR2 is YYDKDF (reference sequence). V was clipped by 5 bases and J by 2 bases, with 12 bases between them. Per the original data handling: Amplification from reference gene primers served as the basis for estimated nucleated cell counts. The table came from immunoSEQ multiplex PCR; TCRdb's copy has only in-frame clones and leaves some out. V, J and clone size were drawn from that table, and D and trimming were deduced from the DNA. The sample lists around 60,000 clones; 70% to 90% were seen once. The V gene is TRBV15, the J gene TRBJ2-5; D not resolved. The receptor was isolated from a man over 45 with active COVID-19. Sequencing input: peripheral blood. The chain's CDR3 is CATSLAGRQETQYF. CDR3 coding DNA: TGTGCCACCAGCTTAGCCGGAAGGCAAGAGACCCAGTACTTC.